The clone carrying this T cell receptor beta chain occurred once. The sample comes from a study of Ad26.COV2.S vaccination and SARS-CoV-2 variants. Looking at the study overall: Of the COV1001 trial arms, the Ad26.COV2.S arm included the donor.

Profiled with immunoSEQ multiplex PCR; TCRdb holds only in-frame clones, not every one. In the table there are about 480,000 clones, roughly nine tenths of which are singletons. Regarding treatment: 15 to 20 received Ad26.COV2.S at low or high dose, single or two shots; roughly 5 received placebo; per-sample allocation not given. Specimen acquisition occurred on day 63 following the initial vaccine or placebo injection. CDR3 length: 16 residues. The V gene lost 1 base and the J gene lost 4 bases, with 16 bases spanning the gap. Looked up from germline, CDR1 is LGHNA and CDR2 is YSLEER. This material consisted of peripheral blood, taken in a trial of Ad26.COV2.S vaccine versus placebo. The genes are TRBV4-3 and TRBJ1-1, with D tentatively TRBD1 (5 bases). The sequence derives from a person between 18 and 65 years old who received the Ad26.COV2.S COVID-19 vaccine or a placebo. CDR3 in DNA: TGCGCCAGCAGCCAAGGGGTTTCGGGGCTAGTCACTGAAGCTTTCTTT. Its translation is CASSQGVSGLVTEAFF.